Following are 16 T cell receptor beta chains from one sample sequenced in a study of PD-1 blockade in classical Hodgkin lymphoma. All patients relapsed after autologous stem cell transplantation, and brentuximab vedotin exposure varied. The table came from immunoSEQ multiplex PCR; TCRdb's copy has only in-frame clones and leaves some out. The sample contains about 110,000 clones, 89% of which appear only once. The sequenced sample was peripheral blood mononuclear cells (PBMCs), obtained before the second cycle of nivolumab. The receptors come from a human donor with classical Hodgkin lymphoma.

V is TRBV7-6 and J is TRBJ1-4; 8 nucleotides align to TRBD1. The ends lost 5 bases at V and 4 bases at J; junction bases unmatched: 3. CDR1 SGHVS and CDR2 FNYEAQ come from the germline V gene. This CDR3 region has 14 residues. The DNA of the CDR3 is TGTGCCAGCAGCGCAACAGGGGGTAATGAAAAACTGTTTTTT. It yields the protein CASSATGGNEKLFF.

A note on this clone: One end of the junction varies from germline; a read error may be responsible. J is TRBJ1-2 and V is TRBV6-1; weak D call: TRBD1 (5 bases). Germline CDR1 and CDR2: MNHNS and SASEGT. The CDR3 length is 14 residues. The CDR3, as DNA: TGTGCCGGCAGTGTCAGACAGCCCCGGGTGGGCTACACCTTC. It yields the protein CAGSVRQPRVGYTF.

V and J are TRBV19 and TRBJ1-2; 7 bases are shared with TRBD1. With 0 bases clipped from V and 1 base from J, the junction kept 8 bases outside the gene matches. The germline V gene encodes CDR1 LNHDA and CDR2 SQIVND (reference sequence). The CDR3 is made up of 17 amino acids. The DNA of the CDR3 is TGTGCCAGTAGTATAGATTCAGCGGACAGGTTTAACTATGGCTACACCTTC. The encoded protein is CASSIDSADRFNYGYTF.

The V call is TRBV19, the J call TRBJ2-1; 8 bases are shared with TRBD2. Germline V lookup: CDR1 LNHDA, CDR2 SQIVND (reference sequence). The CDR3 totals 14 residues. Unmatched junction bases numbered 4, after V lost 3 bases and J lost 6 bases. CDR3 sequence (DNA): TGTGCCAGTAGTATCGGACTAGCCGTCAATGAGCAGTTCTTC. It encodes CASSIGLAVNEQFF.

V usage is TRBV19 and J usage is TRBJ2-4; 7 nucleotides agree with TRBD1. Unmatched junction bases numbered 4, after V lost 5 bases and J lost 0 bases. From germline, CDR1 is LNHDA and CDR2 SQIVND (reference sequence). The CDR3 spans 15 residues. CDR3 in amino acids: CASSRDSLAKNIQYF. CDR3 nucleotides: TGTGCCAGTAGTCGGGACAGCCTAGCCAAAAACATTCAGTACTTC.

This rearrangement joins TRBV7-9 to TRBJ2-7; 15 positions agree with TRBD2. Looked up from germline, CDR1 is SEHNR and CDR2 is FQNEAQ (reference sequence). V trimming: 1 base; J trimming: 1 base; junction bases outside the gene matches: 8. The CDR3 has 19 residues. This chain's CDR3 is CASSLGGTSGRRQSYEQYF. CDR3 nucleotides: TGTGCCAGCAGCTTAGGGGGGACTAGCGGGAGGAGGCAGTCCTACGAGCAGTACTTC.

DNA of the CDR3: TGTGCCAGCAGTGAAGATCGCGGAGCCAGCATTCAGTACTTC. Amino acid sequence: CASSEDRGASIQYF. The chain recombines TRBV6-1 with TRBJ2-4, with D hard to call. Trimming removed 1 base from V and 9 bases from J, with 13 bases in between. The germline CDR1 and CDR2 sequences are MNHNS and SASEGT. The CDR3 extends over 14 amino acids.

V gene TRBV27 combines with J gene TRBJ2-1, with TRBD2 identical over 9 bases. Per the germline V gene, CDR1 is MNHEY and CDR2 is SMNVEV (reference sequence). J gave up 4 bases and V 5 bases, and 3 bases lay outside the gene matches. The CDR3 length is 14 residues. The CDR3 sequence is CASSRLAEYNEQFF. The DNA for the CDR3 is TGTGCCAGCAGTCGACTAGCGGAATACAATGAGCAGTTCTTC.

V and J are TRBV18 and TRBJ1-4; 8 bases map to TRBD1. The CDR3 length is 16 residues. Germline V CDR1 and CDR2: KGHSH, LQKENI. The V gene end was trimmed by 4 bases and the J gene end by 6 bases; junction bases not matched to a gene: 10. CDR3 in amino acids: CASSQLRGRIDEKLFF. The CDR3 coding sequence is TGTGCCAGCTCACAACTCAGGGGGCGGATAGATGAAAAACTGTTTTTT. Full variable domain (remainder filled in from reference TRBV18 and TRBJ1-4): NAGVMQNPRHLVRRRGQEARLRCSPMKGHSHVYWYRQLPEEGLKFMVYLQKENIIDESGMPKERFSAEFPKEGPSILRIQQVVRGDSAAYFCASSQLRGRIDEKLFFGSGTQLSVL.

This chain uses TRBV2 with TRBJ2-7; TRBD1 or TRBD2 may be the D gene (5 bases each). CDR1 and CDR2 from the germline V gene are SNHLY and FYNNEI. The V gene lost 6 bases and the J gene lost 5 bases, with 26 bases spanning the gap. There are 17 residues in the CDR3. The CDR3 region is CASRRSLRDLASHEQYF. The CDR3 bases are TGTGCCAGCAGGAGGTCGCTCCGGGACCTCGCGAGCCACGAGCAGTACTTC. The whole variable domain, remainder taken from reference TRBV2 and TRBJ2-7, is EPEVTQTPSHQVTQMGQEVILRCVPISNHLYFYWYRQILGQKVEFLVSFYNNEISEKSEIFDDQFSVERPDGSNFTLKIRSTKLEDSAMYFCASRRSLRDLASHEQYFGPGTRLTVT.

The chain carries TRBV7-9 and TRBJ2-4, with D perhaps TRBD2 (5 bases). The CDR3 totals 12 residues. V was pared by 3 bases and J by 6 bases, with 6 bases between. Germline CDR1 is SEHNR and CDR2 is FQNEAQ (reference sequence). CDR3 in amino acids: CASSLSGNIQYF. The CDR3, as DNA: TGTGCCAGCAGCTTGAGCGGAAACATTCAGTACTTC.

This clone occurred once. This chain's CDR3 is CASSSKGGEWNEQFF. Written as DNA, the CDR3 is TGTGCCAGCAGCTCGAAGGGAGGGGAGTGGAATGAGCAGTTCTTC. The V gene is TRBV7-2, the J gene TRBJ2-1; 7 nucleotides align to TRBD2. V lost 4 bases and J lost 7; bases outside the gene matches: 10. The CDR3 runs to 15 residues. CDR1 is SGHTA, CDR2 FQGNSA, per germline. The full variable domain, rest sourced from reference TRBV7-2 and TRBJ2-1, is GAGVSQSPSNKVTEKGKDVELRCDPISGHTALYWYRQSLGQGLEFLIYFQGNSAPDKSGLPSDRFSAERTGGSVSTLTIQRTQQEDSAVYLCASSSKGGEWNEQFFGPGTRLTVL.

V gene TRBV18 combines with J gene TRBJ2-7, with 11 bases fitting TRBD2. Germline CDR1 reads KGHSH; CDR2 reads LQKENI. The ends lost 6 bases at V and 2 bases at J; junction bases unmatched: 9. The CDR3 is 16 amino acids. Written as DNA, the CDR3 is TGTGCCAGCTCTCCTAGTGGACTAGCGGGTGCCTACGAGCAGTACTTC. It translates to CASSPSGLAGAYEQYF.

The chain employs TRBV7-2 and TRBJ2-3; 7 bases align to TRBD2. Germline loops: CDR1 SGHTA, CDR2 FQGNSA. The V gene end was trimmed by 1 base and the J gene end by 1 base; junction bases not matched to a gene: 5. CDR3 length: 16 amino acids. As DNA, the CDR3 is TGTGCCAGCAGCTTAGGCGGGGGAAGGGGCACAGATACGCAGTATTTT. This sequence encodes CASSLGGGRGTDTQYF.

V is TRBV6-1 and J is TRBJ2-5; possibly TRBD1 for D (6 bases). Deletions cut 1 base from V and 5 bases from J, with 11 bases between. The germline gives CDR1 MNHNS, CDR2 SASEGT. The CDR3 contains 14 residues. CDR3 sequence: CASSEGPGAETQYF. CDR3 in DNA: TGTGCCAGCAGTGAAGGGCCAGGGGCTGAGACCCAGTACTTC.

The chain couples TRBV7-9 to TRBJ2-5; tentatively, D is TRBD1 (6 bases). Trimming cost V 5 bases and J 5 bases, with 21 bases left between them. There are 16 residues in the CDR3. Germline CDR1 and CDR2: SEHNR and FQNEAQ (reference sequence). CDR3 in DNA: TGTGCCAGCAGCCTTACCTCGACAGGAGAATATGAGACCCAGTACTTC. Translation gives CASSLTSTGEYETQYF.